This TCR beta chain emerged from a study of regulatory T cells in long-lasting Graves disease. Study as a whole: Antithyroid drug exposure in newly diagnosed Graves' patients had lasted under 3 months.

CDR3 length: 14 residues. Looked up from germline, CDR1 is SQVTM and CDR2 is ANQGSEA. The germline V and J ends were trimmed by 4 bases and 2 bases, with 12 bases remaining between them. Specified time point: newly diagnosed GD, antithyroid drugs for less than 3 months. Construction of the TCR library relied on RNA isolated from PBMCs. To make TCR beta libraries, researchers used iRepertoire HTBI primers and Arm-PCR of CDR3 regions. TCRdb used MiXCR to reprocess the multiplex PCR reads, holding one entry per CDR3 protein. Counted here are about 560,000 distinct CDR3 sequences, roughly 15% occurring once; the ten biggest clones make up 12%. These data were also reused for a study on T cells in Graves' hyperthyroidism and ophthalmopathy.

The genes are TRBV29-1 and TRBJ1-5; D unclear. Sequencing used peripheral blood mononuclear cells (PBMCs), obtained at new diagnosis, from a patient treated with antithyroid drugs. This receptor was obtained from a young man with Graves disease. CDR3 sequence reads: CSVVEGLGNQPQHF. The CDR3, as DNA: TGCAGCGTTGTCGAGGGTTTGGGCAATCAGCCCCAGCATTTT.